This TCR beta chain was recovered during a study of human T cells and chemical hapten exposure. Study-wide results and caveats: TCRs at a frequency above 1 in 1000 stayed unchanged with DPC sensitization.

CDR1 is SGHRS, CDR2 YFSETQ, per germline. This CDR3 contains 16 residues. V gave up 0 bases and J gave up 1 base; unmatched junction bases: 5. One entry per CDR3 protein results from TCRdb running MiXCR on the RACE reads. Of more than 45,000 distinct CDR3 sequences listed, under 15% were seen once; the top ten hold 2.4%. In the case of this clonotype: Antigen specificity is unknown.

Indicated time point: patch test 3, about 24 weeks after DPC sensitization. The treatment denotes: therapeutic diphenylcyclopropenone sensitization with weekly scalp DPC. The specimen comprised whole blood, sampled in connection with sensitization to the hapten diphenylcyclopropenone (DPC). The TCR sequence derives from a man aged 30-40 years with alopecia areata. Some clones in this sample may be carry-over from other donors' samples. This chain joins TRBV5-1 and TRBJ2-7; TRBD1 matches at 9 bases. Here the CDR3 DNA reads TGCGCCAGCAGCTTGGCCGGGACAGGGAGGTCCTACGAGCAGTACTTC. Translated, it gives CASSLAGTGRSYEQYF.